This T cell receptor (beta chain) originates from a study of blood T cell repertoires in COVID-19. The method was immunoSEQ multiplex PCR; TCRdb's version includes in-frame clones alone and lacks a portion of them. The data show some 400,000 clones, over 75% seen once. Across 24 US areas, participants ranged in age from roughly 18 to 89 years. Trimming cost V 5 bases and J 2 bases, with 9 bases left between them. The CDR3 sequence is 12 residues long. CDR1 is GTSNPN, CDR2 SVGIG, per germline (reference sequence). The sequenced sample was PBMCs or T cells enriched from blood (not recorded which). The chain links TRBV30 to TRBJ1-1, with a possible D match to TRBD1 (6 bases). The receptor was derived from a man younger than 40 who had recovered from COVID-19. CDR3 sequence reads: CAWGGLNTEAFF. CDR3 DNA: TGTGCCTGGGGGGGCCTTAACACTGAAGCTTTCTTT.